The 9 T cell receptor beta chains below come from one sample, sequenced in a study of T cell changes during pregnancy in multiple sclerosis. Data came from immunoSEQ multiplex PCR; TCRdb stores just in-frame clones and leaves some out. Seen here are approximately 90,000 clones, about 94% observed once, and the top ten hold 0.84%. This specimen was peripheral blood, taken in the third trimester of pregnancy. All receptors derive from a female donor with multiple sclerosis, enrolled in a pregnancy study.

The V and J genes are TRBV9 and TRBJ1-1; D not resolved. The CDR3 covers 13 residues. Trimming took off 0 bases at V and 11 bases at J, with 14 bases between the two ends. The germline gives CDR1 SGDLS, CDR2 YYNGEE. CDR3 DNA sequence: TGTGCCAGCAGCGTAGTCCTGGGCAATTATGCTTTCTTT. Residues: CASSVVLGNYAFF.

This clone was picked up one time. The chain combines TRBV7-6 with TRBJ2-6; tentatively, D is TRBD2 (6 bases). Trimming removed 3 bases from V and 0 bases from J, with 6 bases in between. The CDR3 has 15 residues. Germline V CDR1 and CDR2: SGHVS, FNYEAQ. The DNA for the CDR3 is TGTGCCAGCAGCTTGGGGGGCTCTGGGGCCAACGTCCTGACTTTC. Translation gives CASSLGGSGANVLTF.

The V gene is TRBV27, the J gene TRBJ2-5; 7 positions agree with TRBD1. This CDR3 is built from 14 residues. The V gene end was trimmed by 7 bases and the J gene end by 5 bases; junction bases not matched to a gene: 10. Germline CDR1 reads MNHEY; CDR2 reads SMNVEV (reference sequence). The CDR3 coding sequence is TGTGCCAGCAACCCGACAGGGAATATGGAGACCCAGTACTTC. Translated, it gives CASNPTGNMETQYF.

The chain uses TRBV9 and TRBJ2-7; 8 nucleotides line up with TRBD1. The trim removed 4 bases at V and 4 bases at J, leaving 7 bases unmatched. CDR3 length: 14 residues. Germline CDR1 and CDR2: SGDLS and YYNGEE. The chain's CDR3 is CASSPGDRRYEQYF. The CDR3 DNA reads TGTGCCAGCAGCCCCGGGGACAGGAGGTACGAGCAGTACTTC.

CDR3 coding DNA: TGTGCCAGCAGCTTGAACAGTATGAACACTGAAGCTTTCTTT. Translation gives CASSLNSMNTEAFF. J is TRBJ1-1 and V is TRBV5-4; D call uncertain. V lost 1 base and J 0 bases, leaving 7 bases between the germline ends. The CDR3 runs 14 residues. Germline V CDR1 and CDR2: SGHNT, YYREEE (reference sequence).

In DNA, the CDR3 is TGTGCCAGCAGCTATAGCGGGGTGAACACCGGGGAGCTGTTTTTT. It translates to CASSYSGVNTGELFF. This rearrangement joins TRBV11-3 to TRBJ2-2; TRBD2 aligns across 8 bases. This CDR3 has 15 amino acids. Trimming cost V 4 bases and J 1 base; bases outside gene matches: 2. Germline V CDR1 and CDR2: SGHNT, YENEEA. The full variable domain, with the rest looked up from reference TRBV11-3 and TRBJ2-2, is EAGVVQSPRYKIIEKKQPVAFWCNPISGHNTLYWYLQNLGQGPELLIRYENEEAVDDSQLPKDRFSAERLKGVDSTLKIQPAELGDSAVYLCASSYSGVNTGELFFGEGSRLTVL.

The rearrangement joins TRBV5-1 to TRBJ2-3, with D unclear. The CDR3 totals 15 residues. Germline V gene lookup returns CDR1 SGHRS and CDR2 YFSETQ. V was shortened by 4 bases and J by 4 bases, with 16 bases between the two germline ends. DNA for the CDR3: TGCGCCAGCAGCCCGTCTGTTTTGGCCGCAGATACGCAGTATTTT. Encoded protein: CASSPSVLAADTQYF.

This chain joins TRBV5-1 and TRBJ1-4; the match to TRBD1 covers 9 bases. Per the germline V gene, CDR1 is SGHRS and CDR2 is YFSETQ. The trim removed 0 bases at V and 8 bases at J, leaving 5 bases unmatched. The CDR3 has 15 residues. CDR3: CASSLAGTGPEKLFF. The CDR3, as DNA: TGCGCCAGCAGCTTGGCTGGGACAGGGCCGGAAAAACTGTTTTTT. The full variable domain, in which reference TRBV5-1 and TRBJ1-4 provide the parts outside the CDR3, is KAGVTQTPRYLIKTRGQQVTLSCSPISGHRSVSWYQQTPGQGLQFLFEYFSETQRNKGNFPGRFSGRQFSNSRSEMNVSTLELGDSALYLCASSLAGTGPEKLFFGSGTQLSVL.

V and J are TRBV5-1 and TRBJ1-1; weak D call: TRBD1 (5 bases). The V end was cut by 4 bases, the J end by 4 bases, with 17 bases between. CDR3 length: 15 amino acids. CDR1 and CDR2 (germline): SGHRS, YFSETQ. In DNA, the CDR3 is TGCGCCAGCAGCCCTGGGGGGGGGACGGGCACTGAAGCTTTCTTT. Translated: CASSPGGGTGTEAFF.